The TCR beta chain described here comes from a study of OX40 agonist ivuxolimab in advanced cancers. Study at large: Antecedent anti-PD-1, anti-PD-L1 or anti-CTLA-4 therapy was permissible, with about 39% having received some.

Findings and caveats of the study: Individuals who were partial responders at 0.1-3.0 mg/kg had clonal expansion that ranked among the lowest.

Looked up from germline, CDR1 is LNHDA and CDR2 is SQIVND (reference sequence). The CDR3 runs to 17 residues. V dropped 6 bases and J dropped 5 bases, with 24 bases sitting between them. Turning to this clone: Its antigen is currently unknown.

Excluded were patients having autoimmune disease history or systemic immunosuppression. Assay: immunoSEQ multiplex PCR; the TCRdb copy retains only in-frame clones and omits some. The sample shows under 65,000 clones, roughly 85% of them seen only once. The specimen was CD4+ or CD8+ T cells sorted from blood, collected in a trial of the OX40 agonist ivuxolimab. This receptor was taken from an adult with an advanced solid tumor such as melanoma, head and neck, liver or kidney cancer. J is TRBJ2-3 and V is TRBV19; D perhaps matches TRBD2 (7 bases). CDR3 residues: CASSPWGGGRGRDTQYF. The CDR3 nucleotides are TGTGCCAGTAGCCCATGGGGGGGCGGACGGGGGAGAGATACGCAGTATTTT.